This T cell receptor beta chain was recovered during a study of cytomegalovirus exposure and HLA in healthy donors (dated by TCRdb to the late 2010s). For context, the study as a whole: A later analysis indicated that the 110 or so validation repertoires were generated on the platform also employed for the approximately 690 repertoires of the first cohort. The study was designed to test whether signatures of past pathogen exposure could be identified by cataloging public T cell receptors. Besides the first cohort of around 670 subjects, a separate validation cohort made up of roughly 120 different subjects was used. To predict cytomegalovirus infection status, the study combined high-throughput TCR immunosequencing, statistical association of individual TCRs with disease status, and machine learning.

About this clone itself: This receptor's antigen is unknown. No per-base quality is available; no much larger clone lies one base away.

V is reduced by 3 bases and J by 0 bases, leaving a spacing of 17 bases between them. CDR1 SGHVS and CDR2 FNYEAQ were looked up in the germline V gene. The CDR3 measures 17 amino acids from cysteine to phenylalanine. This entry keeps only the CDR3 DNA: 51 bases, framed from base 1. Library preparation used the immunoSEQ multiplex PCR assay. The original methods were these. To diagnose cytomegalovirus status from the catalog of TCR beta chain sequences, a statistical classification framework was built. This is the immuneACCESS table as TCRdb keeps it, with only in-frame sequences that have V and J called. A part of the clones is gone; compared with another copy, unresolved V genes explain less than half, and the rest is unexplained. Clone size and V and J calls were adopted from that table, with D and trimming inferred from the DNA. In this sample the table shows some 200,000 clones, 84% of which occur a single time. Under 15% of the sample is held by the ten biggest clonotypes.

Donors formed part of the validation cohort, which comprised over a hundred subjects and was distinct from the first cohort of roughly 600 subjects. Here is what the overall study found, with its caveats: A later analysis lacked HLA typing for the validation cohort, so it scored co-occurrence in that cohort across all 110 or so repertoires. The authors suggested that the approach could potentially be generalized to other disease states and immunological phenotypes. In the study, some 160 TCR beta chains were listed as associated with cytomegalovirus. Cytomegalovirus status was reported to be diagnosed by the classifier with high specificity and sensitivity in both the original and validation cohorts. Across donors, most TCR sequences were observed very rarely, whereas some public TCRs were present in many individuals. In a later analysis, TCRs clustered in the first cohort were found to also tend to co-occur in the approximately 120 validation repertoires, with 90% to 95% of cluster scores above 0. Three of the identified cytomegalovirus-associated TCR beta chains were confirmed in vitro to be specific for cytomegalovirus antigens.

The sequencing sample was made of PBMCs. This sequence was found in a young woman in good health and CMV-seropositive. The chain is made from TRBV7-6 and TRBJ1-1; no D gene can be assigned with confidence. Read as DNA, the sequence is TGTGCCAGCAGCTTTAGTGGAGAACAAGACTTGAACACTGAAGCTTTCTTT. Translated, it reads CASSFSGEQDLNTEAFF.